The rows below give T cell receptor beta chains drawn from one sample of a study of blood T cell repertoires in COVID-19. Profiling relied on immunoSEQ multiplex PCR, and the TCRdb table lists in-frame clones only, not all of them. The sample holds 150,000 or so clones, approximately 84% seen once. Sequences were obtained from peripheral blood. The source is a woman aged 60-75 years with acute or convalescent COVID-19. CDR3s leave out the opening cysteine and the closing phenylalanine or tryptophan.

V gene,J gene,CDR3 protein
TRBV28,TRBJ1-1,ASEDRGRRTEAF
TRBV5-1,TRBJ2-2,ASSLGDSLNTGELF
TRBV14,TRBJ2-1,ASSQVGGTSVF
TRBV30,TRBJ1-4,AWGSQATNEKLF
TRBV6-2/TRBV6-3,TRBJ2-1,ASSPLYNEQF
TRBV6-5,TRBJ2-7,ASSSGLRVVEQY
TRBV7-9,TRBJ2-7,ASSRGQNYEQY
TRBV10-1,TRBJ2-7,ASSEALGTRPYEQY
TRBV7-6,TRBJ2-3,ASSSPSGGVTDTQY
TRBV7-6,TRBJ2-5,ASSPGLASNNQETQY
TRBV2,TRBJ2-1,ASSGSGGLDEQF
TRBV9,TRBJ2-3,ASSVSARTDTQY
TRBV27,TRBJ1-1,ASRRGAYTEAF
TRBV28,TRBJ2-1,ATALETGGRNEQF
TRBV6-5,TRBJ1-5,ASRRTGNQPQH
TRBV9,TRBJ2-4,ASSVLAGGEGNIQY
TRBV28,TRBJ1-1,ASSLGGGTEAF
TRBV13,TRBJ1-1,ASNSPLSGTEAF
TRBV10-3,TRBJ1-4,AISEGAGNEKLF
TRBV30,TRBJ2-1,AWSPQNIPGVEQF
TRBV7-9,TRBJ1-2,ASSLPGSNYGYT
TRBV18,TRBJ2-7,ASSPSSQRPYEQY
TRBV10-3,TRBJ2-3,ATLPPSTDTQY
TRBV11-3,TRBJ1-5,ASSLWRGGFLMPLMEPQH
TRBV11-2,TRBJ2-3,ASSSGDTQY
TRBV6-5,TRBJ1-6,ASKGQASPLH
TRBV5-6,TRBJ2-2,ASSLALLAWAGELF
TRBV29-1,TRBJ1-2,SVDPVGTGVDYGYT
TRBV28,TRBJ2-5,ASSLRGGIAQY
TRBV5-1,TRBJ2-7,ASSPVGAGVYYEQY